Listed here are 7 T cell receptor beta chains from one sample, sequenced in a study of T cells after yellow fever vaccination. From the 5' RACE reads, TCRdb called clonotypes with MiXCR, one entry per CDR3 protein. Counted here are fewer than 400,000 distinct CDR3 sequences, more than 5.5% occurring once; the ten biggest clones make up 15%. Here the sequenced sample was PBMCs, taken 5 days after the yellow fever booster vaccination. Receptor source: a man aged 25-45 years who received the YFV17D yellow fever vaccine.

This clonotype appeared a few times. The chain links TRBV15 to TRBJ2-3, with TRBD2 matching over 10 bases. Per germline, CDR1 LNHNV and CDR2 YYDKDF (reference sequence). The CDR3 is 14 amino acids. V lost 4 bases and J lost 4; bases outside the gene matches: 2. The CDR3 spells CATSMGLASDTQYF. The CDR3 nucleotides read TGTGCCACCAGCATGGGACTAGCGTCAGATACGCAGTATTTT.

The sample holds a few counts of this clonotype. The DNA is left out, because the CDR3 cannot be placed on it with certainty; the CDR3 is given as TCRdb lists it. CDR3 loop: CSVAGGNLRFF. The V and J genes are TRBV29-1 and TRBJ2-1; TRBD1 was called by the table and not checked on the DNA. With termini counted, the CDR3 has 11 amino acids. Germline loops: CDR1 SQVTM, CDR2 ANQGSEA.

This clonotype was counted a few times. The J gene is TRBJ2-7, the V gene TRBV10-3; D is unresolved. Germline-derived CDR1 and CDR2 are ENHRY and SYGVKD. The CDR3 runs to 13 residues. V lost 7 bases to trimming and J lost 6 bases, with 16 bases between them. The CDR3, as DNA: TGTGCCATCATGGGCAGCTCCACTGGCGAGCAGTACTTC. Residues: CAIMGSSTGEQYF.

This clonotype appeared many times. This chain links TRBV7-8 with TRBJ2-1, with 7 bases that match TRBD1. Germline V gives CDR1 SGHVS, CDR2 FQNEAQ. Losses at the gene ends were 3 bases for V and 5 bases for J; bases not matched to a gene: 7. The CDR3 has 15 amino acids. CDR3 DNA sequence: TGTGCCAGCAGCTTGGTCAGGGGGTTAGACAATGAGCAGTTCTTC. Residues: CASSLVRGLDNEQFF.

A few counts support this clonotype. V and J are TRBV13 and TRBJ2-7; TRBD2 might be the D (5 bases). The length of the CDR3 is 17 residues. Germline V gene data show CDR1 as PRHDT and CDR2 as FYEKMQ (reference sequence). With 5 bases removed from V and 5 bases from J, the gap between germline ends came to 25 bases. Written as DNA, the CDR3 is TGTGCCAGCAGCCAACATCCTCCCGGAGGCAATCCAGACGAGCAGTACTTC. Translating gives CASSQHPPGGNPDEQYF. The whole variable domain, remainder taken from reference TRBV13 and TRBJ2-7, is AAGVIQSPRHLIKEKRETATLKCYPIPRHDTVYWYQQGPGQDPQFLISFYEKMQSDKGSIPDRFSAQQFSDYHSELNMSSLELGDSALYFCASSQHPPGGNPDEQYFGPGTRLTVT.

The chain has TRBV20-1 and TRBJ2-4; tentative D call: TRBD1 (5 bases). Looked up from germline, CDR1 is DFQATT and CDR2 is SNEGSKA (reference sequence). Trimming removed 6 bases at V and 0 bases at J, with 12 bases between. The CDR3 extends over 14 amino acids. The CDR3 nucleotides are TGCAGTGCCTGGACAACCCTAGCCAAAAACATTCAGTACTTC. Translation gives CSAWTTLAKNIQYF.

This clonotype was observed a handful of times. CDR3 bases: TGTGCCAGCAGTTTAATGGGGGGCAGGTACGAGCAGTACTTC. Translated: CASSLMGGRYEQYF. The chain carries TRBV12-3 or TRBV12-4 and TRBJ2-7, with D perhaps matching TRBD1 or TRBD2 (6 bases each). Trimming took 2 bases from V and 4 from J, leaving 12 bases between them. This CDR3 is built from 14 residues.